A selection of T cell receptor beta chains follows, all from one sample in a study of blood T cell repertoires in COVID-19. The method was immunoSEQ multiplex PCR; TCRdb's version includes in-frame clones alone and lacks a portion of them. The sample gives tens of thousands of clones, roughly four fifths of which show up once; roughly 6.4% is in the top ten. Sample: peripheral blood. These receptors all come from a human donor in a cohort sampled during active or convalescent COVID-19. Each CDR3 is given with its conserved first and last residue. The D gene is left open where the match is weak. Where a row states a size, it is once, few, many or the class of an expanded clone; other rows omit it.

TRBJ2-5,TRBD2,TRBV2,.,CASSESSGTSGLETQYF,TGTGCCAGCAGTGAAAGCTCTGGGACTAGCGGGTTAGAGACCCAGTACTTC
TRBJ1-2,TRBD1,TRBV5-6,once,CASSQGGQFNYGYTF,TGTGCCAGCAGCCAGGGGGGACAGTTCAACTATGGCTACACCTTC
TRBJ2-2,.,TRBV7-9,.,CASSLSMIEPGELFF,TGTGCCAGCAGCTTAAGCATGATTGAACCCGGGGAGCTGTTTTTT
TRBJ1-1,TRBD1,TRBV18,.,CASSPVPGQGMNTEAFF,TGTGCCAGCTCTCCGGTCCCGGGACAGGGGATGAACACTGAAGCTTTCTTT
TRBJ1-3,.,TRBV30,.,CAWGGQQLRGNTIYF,TGTGCCTGGGGAGGACAGCAGCTTAGAGGAAACACCATATATTTT
TRBJ2-1,TRBD2,TRBV3-1/TRBV3-2,few,CASSPPTGTSGGIYNEQFF,TGTGCCAGCAGCCCTCCCACCGGGACTAGCGGGGGTATTTACAATGAGCAGTTCTTC
TRBJ1-1,TRBD1,TRBV5-1,.,CASSPLPGTGTEAFF,TGCGCCAGCAGCCCCCTACCCGGGACAGGCACCGAAGCTTTCTTT
TRBJ1-1,TRBD1,TRBV12-3/TRBV12-4,few,CASSFSTGERIF,TGTGCCAGCAGTTTTTCGACAGGGGAAAGGATCTTT
TRBJ2-7,.,TRBV10-3,.,CAISEGVPSYEQYF,TGTGCCATCAGTGAAGGAGTTCCCTCCTACGAGCAGTACTTC
TRBJ2-7,TRBD2,TRBV5-4,.,CASTPVGAGDYEQYF,TGTGCCAGCACCCCCGTCGGAGCGGGGGACTACGAGCAGTACTTC
TRBJ2-2,.,TRBV5-1,once,CASSSGVGELFF,TGCGCCAGCAGCTCGGGAGTCGGGGAGCTGTTTTTT
TRBJ1-2,TRBD1,TRBV5-4,few,CASSRALGQGRGYTF,TGTGCCAGCAGCCGTGCCCTCGGACAGGGACGGGGCTACACCTTC
TRBJ2-2,.,TRBV12-5,once,CASGLAGGELFF,TGTGCTAGTGGTTTGGCAGGAGGGGAGCTGTTTTTT
TRBJ1-5,.,TRBV19,.,CASSIDEGRQPQHF,TGTGCCAGTAGTATAGATGAGGGTCGTCAGCCCCAGCATTTT
TRBJ1-2,TRBD1,TRBV7-9,.,CASSHGQDLAGYTF,TGTGCCAGCAGCCACGGACAGGATTTAGCTGGCTACACCTTC
TRBJ1-3,.,TRBV2,few,CASSASWGGQANTIYF,TGTGCCAGCAGTGCCTCTTGGGGGGGACAAGCAAACACCATATATTTT
TRBJ1-1,.,TRBV6-6,.,CASSYSPRNTEAFF,TGTGCCAGCAGTTACTCACCGAGGAACACTGAAGCTTTCTTT
TRBJ2-1,TRBD1,TRBV5-6,.,CASSRDRSVYEQFF,TGTGCCAGCAGCCGGGACAGGTCGGTCTATGAGCAGTTCTTC
TRBJ2-2,TRBD2,TRBV7-6,.,CASSFASGVNTGELFF,TGTGCCAGCAGCTTCGCTAGCGGGGTGAACACCGGGGAGCTGTTTTTT
TRBJ1-2,TRBD1,TRBV9,.,CASSLTGQGAYGYTF,TGTGCCAGCAGCCTTACTGGACAGGGAGCCTATGGCTACACCTTC
TRBJ2-3,.,TRBV6-2/TRBV6-3,.,CASSYSVEDTSTDTQYF,TGTGCCAGCAGTTACTCAGTAGAGGACACCTCAACAGATACGCAGTATTTT
TRBJ1-1,.,TRBV12-3/TRBV12-4,.,CASRLDTEAFF,TGTGCCAGCAGACTAGACACTGAAGCTTTCTTT
TRBJ2-1,TRBD2,TRBV5-4,.,CASSLKRGGHDEQFF,TGTGCCAGCAGCCTTAAGCGGGGGGGCCACGATGAGCAGTTCTTC
TRBJ2-1,TRBD2,TRBV7-2,once,CASSLWTSGGLYNEQFF,TGTGCCAGCAGCCTCTGGACTAGCGGGGGGTTGTACAATGAGCAGTTCTTC
TRBJ2-1,.,TRBV5-8,.,CASSLWTGNEQFF,TGTGCCAGCAGCCTCTGGACGGGGAATGAGCAGTTCTTC
TRBJ2-1,.,TRBV19,few,CASSGTPALLNEQFF,TGTGCCAGTAGTGGGACTCCAGCATTATTAAATGAGCAGTTCTTC
TRBJ1-1,TRBD1,TRBV5-1,.,CASSLRGQYTEAFF,TGCGCCAGCAGCTTGAGGGGGCAGTACACTGAAGCTTTCTTT
TRBJ2-7,TRBD1,TRBV29-1,.,CSVTDRAHEQYF,TGCAGCGTTACCGACAGGGCGCACGAGCAGTACTTC
TRBJ1-2,TRBD1,TRBV10-3,.,CAIQGAEDDYTF,TGTGCCATACAGGGGGCGGAGGACGACTACACCTTC
TRBJ1-4,TRBD1,TRBV5-1,.,CASSLGREQGREKLFF,TGCGCCAGCAGCTTGGGACGGGAACAGGGGAGGGAAAAACTGTTTTTT
TRBJ2-1,.,TRBV7-2,.,CASSPSSSAGEQFF,TGTGCCAGCAGCCCATCCTCTTCCGCGGGGGAGCAGTTCTTC